This T cell receptor (beta chain) was sequenced for a study of cytomegalovirus exposure and HLA in healthy donors (TCRdb year 2017). Background for the entire study: In an earlier analysis of under 600 of the donors, around 290 Gb of sequence data and just under 120 million unique TCR beta sequences from roughly 200 million T cells were reported. About 280 gigabases of sequencing data and around 80 million unique TCR sequences made up an early release that covered about 640 HLA-typed donors. Of the roughly 400 genotyped donors, about 80% fell in the genetic ancestry cluster associated with self-reported Caucasian donors. The study aimed to test whether signatures of past pathogen exposure could be identified by cataloging public T cell receptors. Using immunosequencing, the study profiled T cell repertoires from about 620 subjects and related those repertoires to cytomegalovirus serostatus. Along with the approximately 600-subject first cohort, a separate validation cohort of 120 different subjects was used. To predict cytomegalovirus infection status, the study brought together high-throughput TCR immunosequencing, statistical association of individual TCRs with disease status, and machine learning. A later analysis re-analyzed previously published TCR beta repertoires from approximately 670 donors and added high-resolution HLA genotyping to study TCR occurrence patterns. Rather than using new phenotypic data, the later analysis identified candidate immune exposures from TCR beta sequences and from how often those sequences occurred across donors. To decide whether each TCR beta V gene segment behaved as functional or pseudogenic, an earlier analysis of some 580 of the donors relied on high-throughput TCR beta sequencing. Donor age, sex, ethnicity and CMV serostatus were compiled alongside the repertoire data. A later genetic analysis used genome-wide SNP genotypes for about three fifths of the roughly 700 donors, treating that subset as a discovery cohort. All discovery cohort repertoires had been generated on a single sequencing platform. HLA typing covered class I and class II loci at four-digit resolution. The number of donors typed differed by locus, with about 620-630 for A, B, C, DRB1 and DQB1, about 500 for DQA1, about 610 for DPA1, and over 400 for DPB1. Because of strong linkage in the cohort, five DR-DQ haplotypes were treated as single units for association and clustering. Across about 370 genotyped donors of the cohort, an average of roughly 230,000 unique TCR beta nucleotide sequences per donor were sequenced, and about a sixth of those sequences were non-productive.

The cohort comprised under 700 healthy bone marrow donors. Cohort members were all nominally healthy when sampled, although unrecorded immune exposures were likely present. The donor was CMV seropositive and belonged to the group of some 290 seropositive cohort members. Every donor gave a peripheral blood sample, and the peripheral blood mononuclear cells from that sample were used for TCR beta sequencing. The Qiagen DNeasy Blood Extraction Kit was used to extract genomic DNA from the blood cell samples. About this clone itself: Its antigen is currently not known. Base qualities are not provided; no much larger clone lies one nucleotide away.

As encoded in the germline V gene, CDR1 is SNHLY while CDR2 is FYNNEI. The CDR3 sequence holds 16 residues, the cysteine and phenylalanine included. Only the CDR3 DNA is retained, 48 bases long and in frame from the first base. V is trimmed back by 5 bases and J by 6 bases, and the junction contains 16 bases that no gene match accounts for. The library came from the immunoSEQ multiplex PCR assay. For the multiplex PCR, a mixture combining 60 forward primers for TCR Vbeta segments and 13 reverse primers for TCR Jbeta segments was used. A multiplex PCR assay on genomic DNA amplified the CDR3 region of rearranged TCR beta genes. The Illumina HiSeq System was used to sequence the amplified TCR beta libraries as 87-base-pair reads. Concerning the study's data processing: In a later analysis, tens of millions of unique TCR beta chains were counted across the approximately 620 repertoires, and approximately 11 million of these chains were shared by at least two donors. A nearest-neighbor algorithm error-corrected the raw reads and collapsed the reads into unique sequences, merging closely related sequences to remove PCR and sequencing errors. CDR3 sequences were aligned to IMGT reference sequences to assign V, D and J gene segments. For a sequence to be retained, at least a six-nucleotide match to both a V gene segment and a J gene segment was required. A rearrangement was called productive if the CDR3 had no stop codons and remained in frame with V and J, and every other rearrangement was called non-productive. CDR3 was defined by IMGT convention, running from the second conserved V-encoded cysteine to the conserved J-encoded phenylalanine. The earlier analysis of a few hundred of the donors excluded any sequence lacking an unambiguous match to a single V gene segment. In an earlier analysis of more than 500 of the donors, a V segment was called functional when productive rearrangements were above 56.7%, and segregating when the standard deviation between donors exceeded 5%. A statistical classification framework was developed to diagnose cytomegalovirus status using the catalog of TCR beta chain sequences. In a later analysis, V and J genes were assigned by comparing TCR nucleotide sequences against IMGT/GENE-DB human TR gene sequences. The TCRdist pipeline was used in a later analysis to assign CDR3 sequences and most-parsimonious VDJ recombination scenarios. In a later analysis, each TCR beta chain was defined by its CDR3 amino acid sequence together with its V-gene family, and reads lacking a unique V-gene family were excluded. As a way to deal with suspected cross-contamination and a sequencing artifact, a later analysis dropped approximately 570 nucleotide sequences that were highly shared and had low generation probability. A later analysis calculated a clonal expansion index for each public chain from normalized within-repertoire ranks of inferred template counts. In a later analysis, generation probabilities were computed using a VDJ recombination model fitted to out-of-frame rearrangements, and the results were checked against IGoR. Hypergeometric tests were used in a later analysis to score TCR-TCR, TCR-HLA and TCR-CMV co-occurrence, with a repertoire-size bias correction applied to the TCR pairs. In a later analysis, false discovery rates were estimated by permuting HLA or CMV assignments 20 times. In a later analysis, co-occurring TCRs were grouped using DBSCAN, and TCRdist sequence similarity was added for clustering within HLA-allele-positive subsets. For co-occurrence clustering, repertoires with fewer than 30,000 or more than 120,000 public chains were excluded, along with several repertoires with anomalous nucleotide sharing. What TCRdb holds here is the immuneACCESS table cut down to in-frame rearrangements. Part of the clones is not present; checked against another copy, under half of the missing clones reflect an unresolved V gene, and the others are unexplained. Clone size and V and J calls were adopted from that table, with D and trimming inferred from the DNA. A total of fewer than 120,000 clones appear in this sample, 76% of them only once. Around 15% of the sample is taken by the ten largest.

What the study reported, not specific to this receptor: In a later analysis, the rate of TCR association differed among HLA loci, with DRB1 alleles having the most associated TCRs and HLA-C alleles having the fewest. Over 15 rarely observed V segments, including chromosome 9 orphons, were excluded from the earlier analysis of several hundred of the donors because counts were too low. Broadly in line with IMGT annotations, most TCR beta V segments showed up in productive rearrangements about 90% or about 30% of the time in an earlier analysis of several hundred of the donors. Across donors, most TCR sequences were observed very rarely, whereas some public TCRs were present in many individuals. In vitro tests confirmed that a few of the cytomegalovirus-associated TCR beta chains recognize cytomegalovirus antigens. Roughly uniform sequencing depth across donors was assumed in presence/absence analyses, although this assumption may not hold. According to the authors, the approach could potentially be generalized to other disease states and immunological phenotypes. According to a later analysis, most CMV-associated TCR beta chains appeared to be HLA-restricted, and the HLA associations seemed to be driven largely by CMV exposure. Linkage disequilibrium might explain the correlated functional status among segregating V segments, but an unknown experimental factor could not be ruled out. A further reported finding was that TCR beta sequences accurately predicted the HLA-A and HLA-B alleles for most subjects in the first cohort. In a later analysis, 16,951 TCR beta sequences were associated with specific HLA alleles at a false discovery rate of 0.05. According to a later analysis, parvovirus B19, influenza, CMV and Epstein-Barr virus appeared linked to several top co-occurrence clusters. HLA typing was unavailable for some donors at each locus, so association tests used only the typed subset. In a later genetic analysis, fewer N-insertions in productive TCRs were reported among donors in an Asian-associated ancestry cluster than the roughly 670-donor mean. Immune exposure information for the cohort was limited to CMV serostatus. A cluster of highly shared sequence variants was judged likely to be a technical artifact of the sequencing pipeline. Some IMGT-functional V segments, including TRBV6-2 and TRBV6-3, could not be told apart with the 87-base-pair reads, so those segments were excluded. Cytomegalovirus status was reported to be diagnosed by the classifier with high specificity and sensitivity in both the original and validation cohorts. The cohort was sequenced for TCR beta chains only, and without alpha or paired-chain data the features that could be detected were limited. In the study, some 160 TCR beta chains were listed as associated with cytomegalovirus. An association between a missense DCLRE1C variant and V-gene and J-gene trimming of TCR beta chains was found in a later genetic analysis and replicated in an independent cohort. A later analysis found that HLA-associated TCR beta chains were more clonally expanded and had lower generation probabilities than equally common non-associated chains. When HLA alleles, especially DR and DQ, strongly co-occurred, TCR associations were difficult to assign to individual alleles.

This TCR derives from a man aged 25-45 years in good health and CMV-seropositive. The chain joins TRBV2 to TRBJ2-7; 7 central nucleotides agree with TRBD1. The sample taken for sequencing was PBMCs. In nucleotide form, the sequence is TGTGCCAGCAGTTCACCCTCCGGGACAGCACGATTCGAGCAGTACTTC. This encodes CASSSPSGTARFEQYF.